The entry that follows covers one T cell receptor beta chain sequence. There are 17 residues in the CDR3. The V and J ends lost 5 bases and 2 bases, in that order; junction bases with no gene match: 5. Per germline, CDR1 ENHRY and CDR2 SYGVKD. These data belong to a study of blood T cell repertoires in COVID-19. Study summary: COVID-19 samples from acute and convalescent phases originated in the United States, Italy and Spain.

Per the original methods: Scientists estimated how many nucleated cells there were by amplifying reference gene primers. This table comes from immunoSEQ multiplex PCR, and its TCRdb copy is limited to in-frame clones, with some not included. V, J and clone size are those of that table, while D and trimming were read from the DNA. Among around 270,000 clones listed, 84% were seen once. The sequence derives from a woman aged 40 to 49 who had recovered from COVID-19. The chain is built from TRBV10-3 and TRBJ2-2; 13 bases line up with TRBD2. The sequenced material came from peripheral blood. The CDR3 DNA reads as TGTGCCATCAGTAGGGGACTAGCGGGGAGCAACACCGGGGAGCTGTTTTTT. Encoded protein: CAISRGLAGSNTGELFF.